This T cell receptor beta chain is from a study of shared clonotypes between healthy human individuals. Positively selected for CCR7, the CD45RO-negative cells used as naive CD8 cells excluded terminally differentiated effector memory CD45RA+ cells. Worth noting for this clone: The target antigen is unknown.

Each PCR replicate from the sorted subsets contained about 210 ng DNA, which is about 31,000 T cell genomes. Original data processing: Junction-only sequences produced by ImmunoSEQ had no quality scores, so filtering differed. Here immunoSEQ multiplex PCR was the method, and the copy in TCRdb shows in-frame clones only, minus some. Clone size and the V and J calls come from that table; the DNA yielded D and trimming. Of about 1.9 million clones in the sample, around 95% were seen once. Study-wide results and limits: What rarefaction showed was incomplete sorted-subset sequencing despite large depth. Larger richness was generally estimated for naive than memory subsets.

Sequencing used naive CD8+ T cells from PBMCs. The clonotype was recovered from a man in his late teens or twenties in good health. Some clones in this sample may be carry-over from other donors' samples.

The CDR3 loop is CASSPARDRGLDGYGYTF. The DNA for the CDR3 is TGCGCCAGCAGCCCGGCCCGGGACAGGGGGCTAGATGGATATGGCTACACCTTC. The gene calls are TRBV5-1 and TRBJ1-2, with 12 bases aligning to TRBD1. J gave up 5 bases and V 4 bases, and 15 bases lay outside the gene matches. The CDR3 is 18 residues long. CDR1 is SGHRS and CDR2 is YFSETQ in the germline V gene.